This paragraph covers one T cell receptor (beta chain) sequence. The V end was cut by 1 base, the J end by 1 base, with 7 bases between. There are 13 residues in the CDR3. Germline CDR1 and CDR2: GTSNPN and SVGIG (reference sequence). The record originates from a study of cytomegalovirus exposure and HLA in healthy donors. The data were produced by immunoSEQ multiplex PCR, yet TCRdb's version contains in-frame clones alone and is incomplete. The sample carries 100,000 to 150,000 clones, about 90% recorded once. Separate from the roughly 670-subject first cohort, the approximately 130-subject validation cohort was the one that the donors belonged to.

The rearrangement links TRBV30 to TRBJ1-2, with D possibly TRBD1 on 6 matching bases. The specimen sequenced was PBMCs. The source of this sequence is a woman aged 18-29 years in good health and CMV-seronegative. The chain's CDR3 is CAWSEQGNYGYTF. In nucleotides, the CDR3 is TGTGCCTGGAGTGAACAGGGTAACTATGGCTACACCTTC.